This T cell receptor beta chain was captured in a study of sequential checkpoint blockade in melanoma. This clone was picked up a small number of times. Stated treatment: randomized to nivolumab then ipilimumab (arm A) or the reverse (arm B). The V end lost 7 bases, the J end lost 0 bases, and 4 bases lay between the germline ends. The CDR3 is made up of 12 amino acids. Germline CDR1 is MDHEN and CDR2 is SYDVKM. TCRdb keeps only in-frame clones here, not all; method: immunoSEQ multiplex PCR. The profile shows 25,000 to 35,000 clones, approximately 91% of them singletons. The sample consisted of CD8+ T cells sorted from blood (inferred from file names), taken from a patient given nivolumab and ipilimumab in sequence. This clonotype was obtained from a human donor with melanoma. The chain carries TRBV28 and TRBJ1-3; D gene unclear. This chain's CDR3 is CASTSSGNTIYF. In DNA form, the CDR3 reads TGTGCCAGCACGAGCTCTGGAAACACCATATATTTT.